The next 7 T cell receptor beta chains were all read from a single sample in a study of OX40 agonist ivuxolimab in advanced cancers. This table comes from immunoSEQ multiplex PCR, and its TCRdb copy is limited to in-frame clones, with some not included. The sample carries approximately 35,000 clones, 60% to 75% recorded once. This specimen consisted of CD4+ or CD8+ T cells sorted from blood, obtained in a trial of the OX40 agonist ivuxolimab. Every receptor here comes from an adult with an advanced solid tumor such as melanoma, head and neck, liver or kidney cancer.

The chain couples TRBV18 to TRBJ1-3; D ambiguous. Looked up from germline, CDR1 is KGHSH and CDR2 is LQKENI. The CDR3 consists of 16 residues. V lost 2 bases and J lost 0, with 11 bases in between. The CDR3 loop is CASSPSAGFSGNTIYF. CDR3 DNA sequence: TGTGCCAGCTCACCATCGGCCGGTTTCTCTGGAAACACCATATATTTT.

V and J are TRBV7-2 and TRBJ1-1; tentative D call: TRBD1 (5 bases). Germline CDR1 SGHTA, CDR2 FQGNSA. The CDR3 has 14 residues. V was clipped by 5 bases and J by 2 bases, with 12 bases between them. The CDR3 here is CASSIDGGNTEAFF. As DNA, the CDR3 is TGTGCCAGCAGCATAGACGGGGGTAACACTGAAGCTTTCTTT.

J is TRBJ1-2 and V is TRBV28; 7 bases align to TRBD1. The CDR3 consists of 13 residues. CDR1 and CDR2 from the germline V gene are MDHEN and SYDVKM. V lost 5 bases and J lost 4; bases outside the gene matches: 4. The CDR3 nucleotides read TGTGCCAGCAGTCTCGACAGGGTCTATGGCTACACCTTC. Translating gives CASSLDRVYGYTF.

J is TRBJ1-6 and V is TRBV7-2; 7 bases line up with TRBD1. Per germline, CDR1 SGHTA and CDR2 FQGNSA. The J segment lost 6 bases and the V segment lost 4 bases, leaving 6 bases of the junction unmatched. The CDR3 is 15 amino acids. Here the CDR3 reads CASSSDDRVNSPLHF. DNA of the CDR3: TGTGCCAGCAGCTCCGATGACAGGGTTAATTCACCCCTCCACTTT. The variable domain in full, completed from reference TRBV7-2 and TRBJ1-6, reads GAGVSQSPSNKVTEKGKDVELRCDPISGHTALYWYRQSLGQGLEFLIYFQGNSAPDKSGLPSDRFSAERTGGSVSTLTIQRTQQEDSAVYLCASSSDDRVNSPLHFGNGTRLTVT.

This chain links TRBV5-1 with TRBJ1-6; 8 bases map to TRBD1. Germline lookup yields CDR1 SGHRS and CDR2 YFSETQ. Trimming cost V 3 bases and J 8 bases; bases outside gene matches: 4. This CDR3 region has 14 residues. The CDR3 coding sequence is TGCGCCAGCAGCTCGACAGGGGTGGATTCACCCCTCCACTTT. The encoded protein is CASSSTGVDSPLHF.

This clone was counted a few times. The CDR3 is CASSLEYSPLHF. The CDR3 nucleotides read TGTGCCAGCAGCTTGGAGTATTCACCCCTCCACTTT. The chain employs TRBV5-6 and TRBJ1-6; no reliable D call. The V end lost 0 bases, the J end lost 8 bases, and 3 bases lay between the germline ends. Germline CDR1 reads SGHDT; CDR2 reads YYEEEE. The CDR3 is 12 amino acids. Filled out from reference TRBV5-6 and TRBJ1-6, the complete variable domain reads DAGVTQSPTHLIKTRGQQVTLRCSPKSGHDTVSWYQQALGQGPQFIFQYYEEEERQRGNFPDRFSGHQFPNYSSELNVNALLLGDSALYLCASSLEYSPLHFGNGTRLTVT.

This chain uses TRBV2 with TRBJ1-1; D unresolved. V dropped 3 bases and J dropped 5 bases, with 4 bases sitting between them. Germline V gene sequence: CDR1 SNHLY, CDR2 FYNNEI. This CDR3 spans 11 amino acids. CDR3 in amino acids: CASSEKTEAFF. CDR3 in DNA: TGTGCCAGCAGTGAGAAGACTGAAGCTTTCTTT.